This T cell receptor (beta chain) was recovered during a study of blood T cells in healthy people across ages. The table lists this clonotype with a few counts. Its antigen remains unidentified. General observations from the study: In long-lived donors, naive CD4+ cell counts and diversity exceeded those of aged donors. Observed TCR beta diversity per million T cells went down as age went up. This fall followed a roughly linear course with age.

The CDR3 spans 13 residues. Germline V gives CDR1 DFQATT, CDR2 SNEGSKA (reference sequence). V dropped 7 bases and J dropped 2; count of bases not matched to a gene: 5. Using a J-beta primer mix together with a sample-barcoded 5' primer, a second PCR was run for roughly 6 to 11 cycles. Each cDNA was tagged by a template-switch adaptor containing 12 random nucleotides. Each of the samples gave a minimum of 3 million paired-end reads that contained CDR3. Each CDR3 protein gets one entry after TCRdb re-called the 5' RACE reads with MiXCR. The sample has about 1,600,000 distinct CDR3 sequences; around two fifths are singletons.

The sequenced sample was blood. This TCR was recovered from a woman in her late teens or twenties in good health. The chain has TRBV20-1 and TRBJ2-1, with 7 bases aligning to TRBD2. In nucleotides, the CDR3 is TGCAGTGTCTCCGGGACTACCTACAATGAGCAGTTCTTC. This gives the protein CSVSGTTYNEQFF.